This TCR beta chain was obtained from a study of blood T cell repertoires in COVID-19. On the study more broadly: T cells, B-cell-depleted T cells, or PBMCs provided the cDNA or gDNA that served as material.

The CDR3 contains 20 residues. Germline CDR1 reads GTSNPN; CDR2 reads SVGIG (reference sequence). V dropped 5 bases and J dropped 5; count of bases not matched to a gene: 24. The protocol was immunoSEQ multiplex PCR, while the TCRdb copy is restricted to in-frame clones and leaves out a portion. Here the sample spans 65,000 to 90,000 clones, around 80% being singletons. The TCR sequence derives from a man aged 55 to 69 with active or convalescent COVID-19. This chain connects TRBV30 to TRBJ1-6; 7 bases align to TRBD1. Specimen: peripheral blood. CDR3 residues: CAWSEKDRRFFFPNNSPLHF. The CDR3, as DNA: TGTGCCTGGTCTGAGAAGGACAGGCGGTTTTTCTTCCCAAATAATTCACCCCTCCACTTT.